A single sample is the source of the 30 T cell receptor beta chains below, sequenced in a study of Graves' ophthalmopathy and Graves' hyperthyroidism. Transcripts of RNA were the source for amplifying TCR beta CDR3 regions. The first-round RT-PCR employed HTBI primers together with the Qiagen OneStep RT-PCR kit. A multiplex PCR was then performed as the second round. TCRdb reprocessed the multiplex PCR reads with MiXCR, giving one entry per CDR3 protein. Counted here are roughly 410,000 distinct CDR3 sequences, 15% to 19% occurring once; the ten biggest clones make up about 7%. Input material: peripheral blood. The receptors derive from a woman younger than 30 with stable Graves' hyperthyroidism.

This clonotype has a count of ten or more. The V gene is TRBV5-1, the J gene TRBJ1-1; 8 bases are a match to TRBD1. This CDR3 is built from 17 residues. Germline CDR1 is SGHRS and CDR2 is YFSETQ. The J segment lost 0 bases and the V segment lost 5 bases, leaving 12 bases of the junction unmatched. The DNA for the CDR3 is TGCGCCAGCAGTTTTCTCGGACAGGGATTTTTGAACACTGAAGCTTTCTTT. Amino acid sequence: CASSFLGQGFLNTEAFF.

This clonotype has a handful of counts. The V gene is TRBV20-1, the J gene TRBJ2-5; TRBD2 aligns across 7 bases. This CDR3 region has 14 residues. Per the germline V gene, CDR1 is DFQATT and CDR2 is SNEGSKA (reference sequence). Trimming took 5 bases from V and 4 from J; bases not matched to a gene: 10. The CDR3 DNA reads TGCAGTGCTTATGGGGATTGGGGGGGAGAGACCCAGTACTTC. Translation gives CSAYGDWGGETQYF.

The V call is TRBV28, the J call TRBJ2-7; a possible D gene is TRBD2 (5 bases). The V end was cut by 6 bases, the J end by 2 bases, with 17 bases between. The CDR3 consists of 15 residues. In germline, CDR1 is MDHEN, CDR2 SYDVKM. The CDR3 DNA follows: TGTGCCAGCAGAAATGGCCAGCGGCACCCCTACGAGCAGTACTTC. It yields the protein CASRNGQRHPYEQYF.

The table lists this clonotype with many counts. The V and J genes are TRBV9 and TRBJ1-2; 7 nucleotides line up with TRBD1. The V segment lost 4 bases and the J segment 5 bases; nucleotides outside the gene matches: 11. This CDR3 contains 15 residues. CDR1 is SGDLS and CDR2 is YYNGEE in the germline V gene. DNA of the CDR3: TGTGCCAGCAGCATTGGGGACAGCACCCAATATGGCTACACCTTC. Amino acid sequence: CASSIGDSTQYGYTF.

This clonotype was seen ten or more times. This chain connects TRBV4-1 to TRBJ1-5; D is possibly TRBD1 (5 bases). Trimming took 1 base from V and 0 from J, leaving 7 bases between them. CDR1 and CDR2 from the germline V gene are MGHRA and YSYEKL. The CDR3 is 15 amino acids. The CDR3 bases are TGCGCCAGCAGCCAAGGGGGGAATAGCAATCAGCCCCAGCATTTT. It translates to CASSQGGNSNQPQHF.

This clonotype turned up a few times. A read error is possible here, since a much larger clone lies one base away. The chain employs TRBV12-3 or TRBV12-4 and TRBJ2-5, with D unclear. This CDR3 is built from 12 residues. Trimming removed 5 bases from V and 5 bases from J, with 9 bases in between. For the CDR3, the DNA is TGTGCCAGCAGTACAAACAAGGAGACCCAGTACTTC. Translation: CASSTNKETQYF.

This chain links TRBV20-1 with TRBJ1-1; maybe TRBD1 (6 bases). From germline, CDR1 is DFQATT and CDR2 SNEGSKA (reference sequence). The V end was cut by 3 bases, the J end by 5 bases, with 19 bases between. The CDR3 contains 15 residues. Here the CDR3 DNA reads TGCAGTGCTAGTCGGCCCGGGGGGGCGGGTACTGAAGCTTTCTTT. Amino acid sequence: CSASRPGGAGTEAFF.

In its sample, this clonotype was seen many times. The chain has TRBV2 and TRBJ2-4; possibly TRBD1 for D (5 bases). Germline V CDR1 and CDR2: SNHLY, FYNNEI. The CDR3 covers 11 residues. Trimming shortened V by 11 bases and J by 10 bases, and 15 bases separated the two germline ends. The CDR3 bases are TGTGCCCGTGTGGACACAGAAATTCAGTACTTC. Its protein product is CARVDTEIQYF.

This clonotype was recorded at least ten times. This sequence joins TRBV24-1 and TRBJ1-2, with a weak D call TRBD1 (5 bases). V was shortened by 0 bases and J by 9 bases, with 10 bases between the two germline ends. The germline V gene encodes CDR1 KGHDR and CDR2 SFDVKD. The CDR3 sequence is 13 residues long. CDR3 nucleotides: TGTGCCACCAGTGATTTGAATGGGGGTCGCTACACCTTC. Translated, it gives CATSDLNGGRYTF.

Many counts were recorded for this clonotype. The chain has TRBV12-3 or TRBV12-4 and TRBJ1-5, with D possibly being TRBD1 (6 bases). V was cut by 7 bases and J by 9 bases, with 19 bases left in between. This CDR3 contains 14 residues. The CDR3, as DNA: TGTGCCAGCAACACACAGGGTGGGGCCGGGCCCCAGCATTTT. Amino acids: CASNTQGGAGPQHF.

This clonotype has a count of ten or more. The rearrangement links TRBV12-3 or TRBV12-4 to TRBJ2-5; D gene unclear. This CDR3 has 12 residues. Trimming left V 8 bases short and J 1 base short, with 8 bases between. CDR3 sequence: CASSVTQETQYF. The CDR3 DNA sequence: TGTGCCAGCTCGGTTACCCAAGAGACCCAGTACTTC.

V is TRBV15 and J is TRBJ1-1, with no clear D. The V end lost 1 base, the J end lost 5 bases, and 17 bases lay between the germline ends. Germline assignment: CDR1 LNHNV and CDR2 YYDKDF (reference sequence). This CDR3 contains 16 residues. CDR3 DNA: TGTGCCACCAGCAGAGCCATAGGACCTTTGGGGACTGAAGCTTTCTTT. This encodes CATSRAIGPLGTEAFF.

J is TRBJ2-5 and V is TRBV3-1; D gene unclear. Germline-derived CDR1 and CDR2 are LGHDT and YNNKEL (reference sequence). V lost 4 bases and J 2 bases, leaving 8 bases between the germline ends. The CDR3 consists of 13 residues. The CDR3 DNA reads as TGTGCCAGCAGCCCCATGACTCAAGAGACCCAGTACTTC. It is translated as CASSPMTQETQYF.

This clonotype was seen many times. The rearrangement joins TRBV6-5 to TRBJ1-2, with TRBD1 identical over 7 bases. This CDR3 spans 16 amino acids. The ends lost 0 bases at V and 2 bases at J; junction bases unmatched: 6. CDR1 is MNHEY, CDR2 SVGAGI, per germline. The DNA for the CDR3 is TGTGCCAGCAGTTACTCAACCGGGACAGCAAACTATGGCTACACCTTC. Its protein is CASSYSTGTANYGYTF.

This clonotype was counted ten times or more. V usage is TRBV12-3 or TRBV12-4 and J usage is TRBJ2-2; TRBD1 might be the D (6 bases). The CDR3 consists of 16 residues. The V gene lost 2 bases and the J gene lost 1 base, with 11 bases spanning the gap. In DNA, the CDR3 is TGTGCCAGCAGTTTACCGACAGGAGGGAACACCGGGGAGCTGTTTTTT. It yields the protein CASSLPTGGNTGELFF.

The table lists this clonotype with many counts. V is TRBV19 and J is TRBJ2-5; possible D gene TRBD1, 6 bases. Germline CDR1 is LNHDA and CDR2 is SQIVND (reference sequence). The CDR3 is 12 residues long. Deletions cut 8 bases from V and 2 bases from J, with 9 bases between. This chain's CDR3 is CASGTGQETQYF. The CDR3 DNA sequence: TGTGCCAGTGGTACAGGGCAAGAGACCCAGTACTTC. Combining the CDR3 with reference TRBV19 and TRBJ2-5 gives the whole variable domain DGGITQSPKYLFRKEGQNVTLSCEQNLNHDAMYWYRQDPGQGLRLIYYSQIVNDFQKGDIAEGYSVSREKKESFPLTVTSAQKNPTAFYLCASGTGQETQYFGPGTRLLVL.

Concerning this clonotype: One junction end does not reproduce the germline sequence, and a read error may be involved. This chain's CDR3 is CASSLVQLNSEAFF. In DNA, the CDR3 is TGCGCCAGCAGCTTGGTGCAGCTGAACTCTGAAGCTTTCTTT. V gene TRBV5-1 combines with J gene TRBJ1-1; no firm D call. Germline assignment: CDR1 SGHRS and CDR2 YFSETQ. The CDR3 has 14 residues.

In its sample, this clonotype was seen many times. V is TRBV6-2 or TRBV6-3 and J is TRBJ2-7; D gene ambiguous. The V gene lost 0 bases and the J gene lost 3 bases, with 18 bases spanning the gap. This CDR3 comprises 17 residues. Per germline, CDR1 MNHEY and CDR2 SVGEGT. CDR3 loop: CASSYSRRLATLYEQYF. DNA of the CDR3: TGTGCCAGCAGTTACTCCCGAAGACTGGCAACCCTCTACGAGCAGTACTTC.

This clonotype was picked up many times. This CDR3 reads CASSPQGGNTEAFF. The CDR3 DNA sequence: TGTGCCAGCAGTCCACAGGGAGGGAACACTGAAGCTTTCTTT. The V gene is TRBV7-3, the J gene TRBJ1-1; D perhaps matches TRBD1 (6 bases). This CDR3 contains 14 residues. Germline-derived CDR1 and CDR2 are SGHTA and FQGTGA. Trimming took 6 bases from V and 1 from J, leaving 12 bases between them.

This clonotype came up many times. The chain is built from TRBV2 and TRBJ1-6, with 8 bases identical to TRBD1. Germline V gene lookup returns CDR1 SNHLY and CDR2 FYNNEI. V shed 5 bases, J shed 6 bases, and the junction held 3 bases outside the gene matches. The CDR3 length is 14 residues. CDR3 residues: CASSSDRVNSPLHF. Here the CDR3 DNA reads TGTGCCAGCAGTTCGGACAGGGTTAATTCACCCCTCCACTTT. Drawing the rest from reference TRBV2 and TRBJ1-6, the complete variable domain is EPEVTQTPSHQVTQMGQEVILRCVPISNHLYFYWYRQILGQKVEFLVSFYNNEISEKSEIFDDQFSVERPDGSNFTLKIRSTKLEDSAMYFCASSSDRVNSPLHFGNGTRLTVT.

A remark on this clonotype: Sequence at one end of the junction differs from germline and may be a read error. The V and J genes are TRBV4-2 and TRBJ1-2; 9 nucleotides match TRBD1. The CDR3 is 16 amino acids. Germline values: CDR1 LGHNA, CDR2 YNFKEQ. CDR3 nucleotides: TGTGCCAGCAACCAATTCCCTCCGGGACAGGGTGATGGCTACACCTTC. Translation gives CASNQFPPGQGDGYTF.

In regard to this clonotype: This could be a read error, since a much larger clone is one nucleotide away. The conserved phenylalanine or tryptophan is not found at the CDR3 terminus, so this likely reflects a read error. The chain uses TRBV11-1 and TRBJ1-1, with 8 bases lining up with TRBD1. The CDR3 sequence is 16 residues long. Germline-derived CDR1 and CDR2 are SGHAT and FQDESV (reference sequence). V trimming: 4 bases; J trimming: 2 bases; junction bases outside the gene matches: 9. The CDR3 nucleotides read TGTGCCAGCAGCTCCAATACCGGGACAGGAAACACTGAAGCTTTCCTT. This translates into CASSSNTGTGNTEAFL.

This clonotype has ten or more counts. The chain recombines TRBV6-5 with TRBJ2-2; D is ambiguous. Trimming shortened V by 0 bases and J by 2 bases, and 10 bases separated the two germline ends. Germline V gene lookup returns CDR1 MNHEY and CDR2 SVGAGI. CDR3 size: 16 residues. The CDR3 protein is CASSYSLRANTGELFF. In DNA, the CDR3 is TGTGCCAGCAGTTACTCGTTAAGGGCTAACACCGGGGAGCTGTTTTTT.

This clonotype was seen ten or more times. The junction differs from germline at one of its ends, possibly a read error. The CDR3 DNA is TGTGCCAGCCCCGGACAGGGTGGACAGCCCCAGCGTTTT. Translating it yields CASPGQGGQPQRF. J is TRBJ1-5 and V is TRBV6-1; TRBD1 aligns across 8 bases. The CDR3 loop spans 13 amino acids. In germline, CDR1 is MNHNS, CDR2 SASEGT.

This clonotype was detected many times. The chain uses TRBV9 and TRBJ2-5; TRBD1 is a possible D gene (5 bases). Per germline, CDR1 SGDLS and CDR2 YYNGEE. The CDR3 length is 13 residues. V was cut by 0 bases and J by 4 bases, with 7 bases left in between. The CDR3 is CASSVGGRETQYF. The CDR3 DNA reads TGTGCCAGCAGCGTAGGGGGCAGAGAGACCCAGTACTTC.

This clonotype was seen a handful of times. The J gene is TRBJ1-1, the V gene TRBV11-2; D gene ambiguous. V gave up 0 bases and J gave up 6 bases, with 17 bases separating them. CDR1 and CDR2 (germline): SGHAT, FQNNGV. This CDR3 is 16 amino acids long. The CDR3 spells CASSLDPPPGMPEAFF. The CDR3 coding sequence is TGTGCCAGCAGCTTAGATCCCCCCCCGGGTATGCCTGAAGCTTTCTTT.

This clonotype was counted many times. J is TRBJ1-5 and V is TRBV19; 7 bases agree with TRBD1. The CDR3 loop spans 16 amino acids. V shed 5 bases and J 3 bases; nucleotides not matched to a gene: 10. In germline, CDR1 is LNHDA, CDR2 SQIVND (reference sequence). This chain's CDR3 is CASSETGWVVNQPQHF. The CDR3 nucleotides are TGTGCCAGTAGTGAGACAGGGTGGGTGGTCAATCAGCCCCAGCATTTT.

This clonotype was seen more than once but under ten times. The chain couples TRBV2 to TRBJ2-2, with 10 bases that match TRBD1. Germline CDR1 SNHLY, CDR2 FYNNEI. The CDR3 is 16 residues long. The V and J ends lost 3 bases and 7 bases, in that order; junction bases with no gene match: 8. The CDR3 bases are TGTGCCAGCAGTGATTTTCGGGACAGGGGTGTCGGGGAGCTGTTTTTT. This sequence encodes CASSDFRDRGVGELFF. Full variable domain (rest looked up from reference TRBV2 and TRBJ2-2): EPEVTQTPSHQVTQMGQEVILRCVPISNHLYFYWYRQILGQKVEFLVSFYNNEISEKSEIFDDQFSVERPDGSNFTLKIRSTKLEDSAMYFCASSDFRDRGVGELFFGEGSRLTVL.

This clonotype was seen only once. J is TRBJ2-5 and V is TRBV15; D ambiguous. The germline CDR1 and CDR2 sequences are LNHNV and YYDKDF (reference sequence). V was shortened by 0 bases and J by 1 base, with 12 bases between the two germline ends. The CDR3 sequence is 16 residues long. CDR3: CATSREGRPFQETQYF. CDR3 in DNA: TGTGCCACCAGCAGAGAGGGAAGGCCTTTCCAAGAGACCCAGTACTTC.

In its sample, this clonotype was seen a few times. The chain joins TRBV5-6 to TRBJ2-7, with D maybe TRBD2 (5 bases). Germline-derived CDR1 and CDR2 are SGHDT and YYEEEE. The CDR3 covers 13 residues. V lost 1 base to trimming and J lost 4 bases, with 9 bases between them. CDR3 in amino acids: CASSLTGLYEQYF. CDR3 bases: TGTGCCAGCAGCTTGACTGGACTTTACGAGCAGTACTTC.